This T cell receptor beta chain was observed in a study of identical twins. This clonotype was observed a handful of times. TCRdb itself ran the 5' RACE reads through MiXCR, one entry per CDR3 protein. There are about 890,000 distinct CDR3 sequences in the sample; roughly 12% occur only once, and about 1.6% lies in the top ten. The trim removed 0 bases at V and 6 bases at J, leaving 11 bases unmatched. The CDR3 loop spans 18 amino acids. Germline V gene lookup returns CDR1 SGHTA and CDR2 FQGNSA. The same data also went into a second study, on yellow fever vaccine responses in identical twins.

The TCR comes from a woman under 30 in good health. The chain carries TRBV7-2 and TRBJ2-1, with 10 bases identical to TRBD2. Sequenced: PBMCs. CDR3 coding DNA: TGTGCCAGCAGCTTAGCCGTGAGTGGGTTAGCGGGAGGCAATGAGCAGTTCTTC. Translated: CASSLAVSGLAGGNEQFF.